This T cell receptor beta chain derives from a study of CD8 T cells in ankylosing spondylitis. Study results and caveats: Some motif variants had been reported before (in reactive arthritis synovial fluid and blood).

This CDR3 has 13 residues. V shed 6 bases, J shed 10 bases, and the junction held 6 bases outside the gene matches. Germline lookup yields CDR1 MNHNS and CDR2 SASEGT. It was by quantitative 5'-RACE with molecular barcodes that TCR beta libraries were made. TCRdb independently ran MiXCR on the 5' RACE reads; one entry per CDR3 protein. The sample lists roughly 250,000 distinct CDR3 sequences, about 10% occurring once. Details on this clonotype: Its antigen is unknown.

The sample consisted of blood, either unsorted or a sorted T cell fraction (not recorded which). The rearrangement uses TRBV6-1 and TRBJ2-7; TRBD2 matches at 13 bases. The receptor was isolated from a male donor with ankylosing spondylitis or in good health (not recorded which). CDR3 sequence (DNA): TGTGCCAGCAGCGAGGGACTAGCGGGACCCCAGTACTTC. Amino acids: CASSEGLAGPQYF.